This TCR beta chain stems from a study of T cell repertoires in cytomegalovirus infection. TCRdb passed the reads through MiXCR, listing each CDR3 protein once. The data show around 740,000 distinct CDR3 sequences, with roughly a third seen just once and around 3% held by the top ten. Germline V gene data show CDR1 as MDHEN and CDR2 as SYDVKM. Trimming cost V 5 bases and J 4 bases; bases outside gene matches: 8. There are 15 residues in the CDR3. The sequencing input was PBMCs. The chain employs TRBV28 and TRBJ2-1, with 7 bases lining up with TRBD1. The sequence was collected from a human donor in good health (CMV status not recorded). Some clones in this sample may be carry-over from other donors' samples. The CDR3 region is CASSAYDRAYNEQFF. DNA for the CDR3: TGTGCCAGCAGTGCCTATGACAGGGCGTACAATGAGCAGTTCTTC.